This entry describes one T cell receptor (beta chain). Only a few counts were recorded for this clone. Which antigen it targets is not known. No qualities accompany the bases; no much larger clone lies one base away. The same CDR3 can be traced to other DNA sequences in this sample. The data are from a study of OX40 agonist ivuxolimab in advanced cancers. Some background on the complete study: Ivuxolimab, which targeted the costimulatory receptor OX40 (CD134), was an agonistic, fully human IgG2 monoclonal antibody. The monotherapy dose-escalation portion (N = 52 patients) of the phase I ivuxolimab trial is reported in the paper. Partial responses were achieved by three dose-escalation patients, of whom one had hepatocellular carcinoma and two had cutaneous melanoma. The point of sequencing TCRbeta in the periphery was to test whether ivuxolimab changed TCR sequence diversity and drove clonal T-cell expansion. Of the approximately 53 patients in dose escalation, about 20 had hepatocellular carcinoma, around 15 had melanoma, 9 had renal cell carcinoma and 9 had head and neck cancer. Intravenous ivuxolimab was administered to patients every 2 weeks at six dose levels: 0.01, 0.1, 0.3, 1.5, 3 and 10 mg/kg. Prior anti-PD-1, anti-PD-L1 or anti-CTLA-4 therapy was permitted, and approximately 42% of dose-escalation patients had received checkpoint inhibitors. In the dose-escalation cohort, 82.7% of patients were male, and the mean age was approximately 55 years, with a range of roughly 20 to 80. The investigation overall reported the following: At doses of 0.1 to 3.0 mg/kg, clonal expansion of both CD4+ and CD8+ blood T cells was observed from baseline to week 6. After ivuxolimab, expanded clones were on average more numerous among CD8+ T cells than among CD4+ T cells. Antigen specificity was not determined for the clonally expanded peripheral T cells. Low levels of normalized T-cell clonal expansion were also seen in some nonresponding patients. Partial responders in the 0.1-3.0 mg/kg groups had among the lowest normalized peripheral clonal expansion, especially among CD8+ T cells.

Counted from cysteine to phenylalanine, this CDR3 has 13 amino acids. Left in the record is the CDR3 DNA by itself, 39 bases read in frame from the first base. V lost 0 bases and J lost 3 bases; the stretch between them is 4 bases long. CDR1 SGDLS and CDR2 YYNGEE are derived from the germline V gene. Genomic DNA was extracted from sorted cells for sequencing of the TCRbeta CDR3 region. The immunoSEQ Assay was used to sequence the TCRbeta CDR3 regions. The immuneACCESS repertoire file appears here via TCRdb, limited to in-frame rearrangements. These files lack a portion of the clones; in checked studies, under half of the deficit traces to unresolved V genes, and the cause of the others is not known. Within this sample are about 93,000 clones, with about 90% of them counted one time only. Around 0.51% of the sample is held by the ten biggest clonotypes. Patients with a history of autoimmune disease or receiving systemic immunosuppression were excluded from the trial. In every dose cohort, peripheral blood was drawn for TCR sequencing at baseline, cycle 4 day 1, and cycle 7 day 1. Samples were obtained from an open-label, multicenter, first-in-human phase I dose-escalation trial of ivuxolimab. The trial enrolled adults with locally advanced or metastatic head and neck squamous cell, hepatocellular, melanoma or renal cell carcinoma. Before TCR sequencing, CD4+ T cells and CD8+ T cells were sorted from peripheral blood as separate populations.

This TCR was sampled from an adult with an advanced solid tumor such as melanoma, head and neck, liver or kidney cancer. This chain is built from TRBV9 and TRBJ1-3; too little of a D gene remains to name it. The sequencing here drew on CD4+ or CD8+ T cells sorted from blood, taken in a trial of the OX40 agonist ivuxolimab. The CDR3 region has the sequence CASSVGLGNTIYF. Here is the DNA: TGTGCCAGCAGCGTAGGTCTTGGAAACACCATATATTTT.